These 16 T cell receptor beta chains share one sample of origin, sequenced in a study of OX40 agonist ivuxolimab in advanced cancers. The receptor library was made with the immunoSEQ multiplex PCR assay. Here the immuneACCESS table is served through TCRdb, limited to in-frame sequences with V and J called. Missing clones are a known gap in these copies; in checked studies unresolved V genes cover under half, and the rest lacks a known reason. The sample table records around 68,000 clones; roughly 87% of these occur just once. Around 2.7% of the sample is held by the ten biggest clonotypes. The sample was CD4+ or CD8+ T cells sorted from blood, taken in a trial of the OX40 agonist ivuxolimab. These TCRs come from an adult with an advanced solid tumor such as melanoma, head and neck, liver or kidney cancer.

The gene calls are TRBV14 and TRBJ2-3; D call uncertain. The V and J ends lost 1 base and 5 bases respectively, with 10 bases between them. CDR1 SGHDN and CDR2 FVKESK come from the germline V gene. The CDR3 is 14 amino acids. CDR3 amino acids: CASSQVARKDTQYF. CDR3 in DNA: TGTGCCAGCAGCCAAGTGGCCAGGAAAGATACGCAGTATTTT.

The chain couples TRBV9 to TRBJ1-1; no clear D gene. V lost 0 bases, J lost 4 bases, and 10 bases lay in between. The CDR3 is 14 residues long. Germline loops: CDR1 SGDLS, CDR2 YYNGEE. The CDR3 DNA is TGTGCCAGCAGCGTAGACGGGTACAGCACTGAAGCTTTCTTT. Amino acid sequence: CASSVDGYSTEAFF.

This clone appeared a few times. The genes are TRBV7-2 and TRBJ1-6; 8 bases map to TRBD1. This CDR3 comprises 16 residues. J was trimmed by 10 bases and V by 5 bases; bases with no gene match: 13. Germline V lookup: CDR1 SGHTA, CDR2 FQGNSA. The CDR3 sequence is CASSRRAGGLQSPLHF. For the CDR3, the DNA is TGTGCCAGCAGCCGCCGCGCAGGGGGCCTACAGTCACCCCTCCACTTT.

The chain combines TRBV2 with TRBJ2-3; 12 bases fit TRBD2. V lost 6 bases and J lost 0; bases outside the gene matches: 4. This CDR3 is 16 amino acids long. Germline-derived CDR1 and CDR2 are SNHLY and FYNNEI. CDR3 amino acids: CASRVGTSGSTDTQYF. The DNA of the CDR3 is TGTGCCAGCAGGGTAGGGACTAGCGGGAGCACAGATACGCAGTATTTT.

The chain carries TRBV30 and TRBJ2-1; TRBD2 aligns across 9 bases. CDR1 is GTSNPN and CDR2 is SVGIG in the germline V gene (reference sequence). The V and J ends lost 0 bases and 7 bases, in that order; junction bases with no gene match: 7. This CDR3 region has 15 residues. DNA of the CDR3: TGTGCCTGGAGTGTATTGCGGGGGGGCCGTAATGAGCAGTTCTTC. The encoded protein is CAWSVLRGGRNEQFF.

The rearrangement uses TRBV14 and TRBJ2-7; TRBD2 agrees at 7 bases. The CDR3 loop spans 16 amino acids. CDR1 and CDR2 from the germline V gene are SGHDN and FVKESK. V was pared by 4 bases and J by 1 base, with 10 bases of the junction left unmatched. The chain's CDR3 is CASSPLGVAGSYEQYF. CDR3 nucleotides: TGTGCCAGCAGCCCCCTCGGGGTAGCGGGTTCCTACGAGCAGTACTTC.

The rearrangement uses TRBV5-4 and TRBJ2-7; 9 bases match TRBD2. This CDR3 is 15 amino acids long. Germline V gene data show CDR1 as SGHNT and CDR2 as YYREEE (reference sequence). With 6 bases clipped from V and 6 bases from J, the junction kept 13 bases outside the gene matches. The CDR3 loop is CASNPGGGRAGEQYF. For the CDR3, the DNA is TGTGCCAGCAACCCTGGGGGCGGGAGGGCGGGCGAGCAGTACTTC.

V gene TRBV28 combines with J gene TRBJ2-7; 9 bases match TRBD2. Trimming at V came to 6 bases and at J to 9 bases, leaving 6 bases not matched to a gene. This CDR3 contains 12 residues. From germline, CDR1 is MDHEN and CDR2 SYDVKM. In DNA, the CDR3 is TGTGCCAGCAGCTCAGGACTAGCGATGCAGTACTTC. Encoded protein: CASSSGLAMQYF.

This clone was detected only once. The CDR3 bases are TGTGCCAGCAGTACCCGACAGGGCCTCGCGGACCCCCCTATTCCTAACTATGGCTACACCTTC. The encoded protein is CASSTRQGLADPPIPNYGYTF. This chain uses TRBV28 with TRBJ1-2; TRBD1 matches 7 bases. J gave up 0 bases and V 5 bases, and 24 bases lay outside the gene matches. The length of the CDR3 is 21 residues. Germline assignment: CDR1 MDHEN and CDR2 SYDVKM.

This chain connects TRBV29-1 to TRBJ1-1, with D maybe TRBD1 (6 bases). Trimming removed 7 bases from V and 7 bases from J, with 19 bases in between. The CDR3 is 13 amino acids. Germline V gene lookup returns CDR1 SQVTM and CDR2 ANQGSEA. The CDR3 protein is CSGAGDSNGEAFF. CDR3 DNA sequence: TGCAGCGGAGCAGGGGACTCGAACGGTGAAGCTTTCTTT.

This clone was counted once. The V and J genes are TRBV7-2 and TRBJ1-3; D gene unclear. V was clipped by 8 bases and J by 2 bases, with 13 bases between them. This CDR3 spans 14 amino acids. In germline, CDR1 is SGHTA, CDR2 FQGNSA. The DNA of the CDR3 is TGTGCCAGCTCCCAAGGAACTACTGGAAACACCATATATTTT. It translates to CASSQGTTGNTIYF.

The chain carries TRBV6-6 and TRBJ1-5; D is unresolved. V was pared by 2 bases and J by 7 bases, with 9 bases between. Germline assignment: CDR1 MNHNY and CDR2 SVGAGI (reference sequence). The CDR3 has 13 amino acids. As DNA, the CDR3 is TGTGCCAGCAGTTACGCGGACGGACAGCCCCAGCATTTT. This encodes CASSYADGQPQHF.

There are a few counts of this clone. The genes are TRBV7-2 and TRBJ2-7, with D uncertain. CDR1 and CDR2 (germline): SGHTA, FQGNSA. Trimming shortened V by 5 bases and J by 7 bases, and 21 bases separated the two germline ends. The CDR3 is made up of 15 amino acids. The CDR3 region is CASSTGSTSPGEQYF. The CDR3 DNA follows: TGTGCCAGCAGCACCGGGTCAACCTCTCCGGGTGAGCAGTACTTC.

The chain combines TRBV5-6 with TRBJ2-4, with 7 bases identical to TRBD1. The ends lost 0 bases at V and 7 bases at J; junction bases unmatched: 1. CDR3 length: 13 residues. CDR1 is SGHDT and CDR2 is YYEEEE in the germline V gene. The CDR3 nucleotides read TGTGCCAGCAGCTTGGGCAGGGGGAACATTCAGTACTTC. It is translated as CASSLGRGNIQYF.

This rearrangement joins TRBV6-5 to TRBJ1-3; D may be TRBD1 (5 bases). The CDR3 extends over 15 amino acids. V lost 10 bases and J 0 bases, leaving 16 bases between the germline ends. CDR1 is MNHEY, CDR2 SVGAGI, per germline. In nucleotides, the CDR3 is TGTGCCACCTCAACCGACAGATACTCTGGAAACACCATATATTTT. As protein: CATSTDRYSGNTIYF.

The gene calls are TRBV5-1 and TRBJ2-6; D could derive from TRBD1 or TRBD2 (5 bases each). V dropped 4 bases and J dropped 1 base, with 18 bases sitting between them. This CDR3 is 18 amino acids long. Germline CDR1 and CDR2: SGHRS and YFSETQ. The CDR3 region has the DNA TGCGCCAGCAGCCTCGGGGACCTTTTCGAGTCTGGGGCCAACGTCCTGACTTTC. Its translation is CASSLGDLFESGANVLTF.